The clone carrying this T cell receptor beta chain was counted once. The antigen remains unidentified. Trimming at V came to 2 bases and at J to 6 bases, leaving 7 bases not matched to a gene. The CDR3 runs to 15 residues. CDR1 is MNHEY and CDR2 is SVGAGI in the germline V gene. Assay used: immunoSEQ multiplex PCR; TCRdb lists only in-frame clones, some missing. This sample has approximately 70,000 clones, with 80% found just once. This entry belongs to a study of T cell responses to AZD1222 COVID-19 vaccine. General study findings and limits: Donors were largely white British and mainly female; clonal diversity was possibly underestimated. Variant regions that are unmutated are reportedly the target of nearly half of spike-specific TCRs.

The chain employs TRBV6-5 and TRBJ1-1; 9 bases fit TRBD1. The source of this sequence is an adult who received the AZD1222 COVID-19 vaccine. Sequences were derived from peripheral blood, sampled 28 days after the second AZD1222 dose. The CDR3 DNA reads TGTGCCAGCAGTTACCCACCGGACAGGGGATCTGAAGCTTTCTTT. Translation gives CASSYPPDRGSEAFF.